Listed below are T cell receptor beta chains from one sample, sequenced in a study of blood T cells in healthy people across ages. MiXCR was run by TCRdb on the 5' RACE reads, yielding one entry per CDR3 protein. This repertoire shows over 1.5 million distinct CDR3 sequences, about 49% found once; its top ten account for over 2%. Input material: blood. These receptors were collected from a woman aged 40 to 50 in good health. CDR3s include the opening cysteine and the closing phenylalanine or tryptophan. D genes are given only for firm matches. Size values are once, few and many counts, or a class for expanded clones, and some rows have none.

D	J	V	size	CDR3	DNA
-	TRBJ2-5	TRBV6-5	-	CASSSETAPQYF	TGTGCCAGCAGTTCGGAGACCGCTCCCCAGTACTTC
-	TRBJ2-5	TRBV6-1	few	CASKVPGGQETQYF	TGTGCCAGCAAGGTCCCCGGGGGCCAAGAGACCCAGTACTTC
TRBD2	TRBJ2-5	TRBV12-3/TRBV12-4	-	CASTGLANIQTQYF	TGTGCCAGCACGGGACTAGCAAATATTCAGACCCAGTACTTC
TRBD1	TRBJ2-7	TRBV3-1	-	CASSQDTGGWGEQYF	TGTGCCAGCAGCCAAGACACAGGGGGATGGGGCGAGCAGTACTTC
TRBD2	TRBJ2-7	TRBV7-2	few	CASSSRTSSEQYF	TGTGCCAGCAGCTCGCGGACTAGCTCAGAGCAGTACTTC
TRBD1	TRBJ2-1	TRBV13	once	CASSPLQGVGEQFF	TGTGCCAGCAGCCCACTTCAGGGGGTAGGTGAGCAGTTCTTC
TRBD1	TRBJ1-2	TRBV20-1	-	CSARDTGQGMRGGYTF	TGCAGTGCTAGAGATACGGGACAGGGGATGCGAGGTGGCTACACCTTC
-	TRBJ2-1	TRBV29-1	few	CSGAVGNEQFF	TGCAGCGGTGCCGTTGGCAATGAGCAGTTCTTC
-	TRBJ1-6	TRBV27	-	CASSLSTTSPLHF	TGTGCCAGCAGTTTATCAACAACTTCACCCCTCCACTTT
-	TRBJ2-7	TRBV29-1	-	CSVESGNPSYEQYF	TGCAGCGTTGAGTCAGGGAACCCCTCCTACGAGCAGTACTTC
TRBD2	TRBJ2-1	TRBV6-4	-	CASSDGLAGNEQFF	TGTGCCAGCAGCGACGGACTAGCGGGGAATGAGCAGTTCTTC
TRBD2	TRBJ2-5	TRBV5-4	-	CASSLGSGTNQETQYF	TGTGCCAGCAGCTTGGGTAGCGGGACCAACCAAGAGACCCAGTACTTC
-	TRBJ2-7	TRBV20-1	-	CSARPGVVLGGEQYF	TGCAGTGCTAGGCCGGGGGTTGTTTTAGGAGGCGAGCAGTACTTC
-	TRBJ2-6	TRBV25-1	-	CASSERFGQARSGANVLTF	TGTGCCAGCAGTGAACGGTTCGGGCAGGCCCGCTCTGGGGCCAACGTCCTGACTTTC
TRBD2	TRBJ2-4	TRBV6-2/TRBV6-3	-	CASSTLSGGYKNIQYF	TGTGCCAGCAGTACCCTTAGCGGGGGTTACAAAAACATTCAGTACTTC
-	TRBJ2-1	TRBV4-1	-	CASSLQVPPSYNEQFF	TGCGCCAGCAGCCTGCAGGTTCCCCCTTCCTACAATGAGCAGTTCTTC
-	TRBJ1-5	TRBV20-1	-	CSAPTPQGRLGNQPQHF	TGCAGTGCTCCAACGCCACAGGGACGGCTTGGCAATCAGCCCCAGCATTTT
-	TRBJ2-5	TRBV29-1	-	CSVEGLLQETQYF	TGCAGCGTTGAAGGACTACTCCAAGAGACCCAGTACTTC
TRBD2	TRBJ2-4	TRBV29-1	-	CSVEITSGPQRAKNIQYF	TGCAGCGTTGAAATAACTAGCGGCCCCCAGAGGGCCAAAAACATTCAGTACTTC
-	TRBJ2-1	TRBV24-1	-	CATSDLAPYNEQFF	TGTGCCACCAGTGATTTGGCCCCATACAATGAGCAGTTCTTC
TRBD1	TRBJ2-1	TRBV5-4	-	CASSSGQGAPGEQFF	TGTGCCAGCAGCTCGGGACAGGGTGCCCCCGGCGAGCAGTTCTTC
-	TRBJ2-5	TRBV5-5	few	CASSVAAGTTQYF	TGTGCCAGCAGCGTGGCTGCGGGGACGACCCAGTACTTC